This paragraph covers one T cell receptor (beta chain) sequence. Its antigen is still unknown. This entry comes from a study of CXCR4 blockade with PD-1 therapy in pancreatic cancer. The study, taken as a whole, reports: Antigen-specificity overlap of convergent dominant clones remained unconfirmed. Frequent tumor clones were encoded by many distinct rearrangements, suggesting shared antigens.

These archived tumors were resected from patients never given neoadjuvant therapy beforehand. Sequenced by immunoSEQ multiplex PCR; TCRdb stores in-frame clones only, minus some. The sample holds under 900 clones, 25% to 30% seen once. V lost 3 bases and J lost 6, with 11 bases in between. Germline CDR1 reads SGHDN; CDR2 reads FVKESK. The CDR3 covers 13 residues. The V gene is TRBV14, the J gene TRBJ1-1, with TRBD1 as a possible D gene (5 bases). Specimen: tumor tissue. The sequence was obtained from a human donor with pancreatic ductal adenocarcinoma. CDR3 coding DNA: TGTGCCAGCAGCCAGCAGGGTAGGTCTGAAGCTTTCTTT. Its protein product is CASSQQGRSEAFF.